Sequencing of this TCR beta chain was carried out in a study of lymphopenia after photon versus proton radiotherapy. The V gene end was trimmed by 3 bases and the J gene end by 0 bases; junction bases not matched to a gene: 5. This CDR3 comprises 16 residues. Per the germline V gene, CDR1 is KGHSH and CDR2 is LQKENI. Sequenced by immunoSEQ multiplex PCR; TCRdb stores in-frame clones only, minus some. Among some 55,000 clones, more than 70% were seen once, and the ten largest hold less than 35%. The chain uses TRBV18 and TRBJ1-1; TRBD1 matches 9 bases. The material was peripheral blood, obtained from a patient treated with photon-based radiotherapy. The sequence derives from a man aged 50-60 years with gastric cancer. The CDR3 nucleotides read TGTGCCAGCTCACCGGTGACAGGGGGATTGAACACTGAAGCTTTCTTT. Translation gives CASSPVTGGLNTEAFF.